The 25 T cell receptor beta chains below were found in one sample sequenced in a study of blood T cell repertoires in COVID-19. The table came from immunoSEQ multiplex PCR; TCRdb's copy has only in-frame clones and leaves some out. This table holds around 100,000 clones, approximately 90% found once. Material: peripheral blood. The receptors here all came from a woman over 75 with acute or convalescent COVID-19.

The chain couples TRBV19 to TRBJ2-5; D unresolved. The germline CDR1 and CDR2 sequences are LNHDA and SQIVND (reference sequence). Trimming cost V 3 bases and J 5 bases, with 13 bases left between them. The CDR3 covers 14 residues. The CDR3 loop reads CASSIASERETQYF. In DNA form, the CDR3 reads TGTGCCAGTAGTATTGCGTCGGAGCGTGAGACCCAGTACTTC.

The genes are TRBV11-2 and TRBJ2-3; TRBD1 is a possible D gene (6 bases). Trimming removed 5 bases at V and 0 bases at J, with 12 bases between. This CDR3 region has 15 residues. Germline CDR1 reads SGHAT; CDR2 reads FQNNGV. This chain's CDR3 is CASSARGSSTDTQYF. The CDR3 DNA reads TGTGCCAGCAGCGCTAGGGGGTCAAGCACAGATACGCAGTATTTT.

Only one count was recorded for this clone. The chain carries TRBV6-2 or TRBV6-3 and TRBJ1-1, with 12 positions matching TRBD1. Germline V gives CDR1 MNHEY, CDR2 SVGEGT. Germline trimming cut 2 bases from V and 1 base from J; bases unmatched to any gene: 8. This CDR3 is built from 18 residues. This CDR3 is CASSYDLGQGAGNTEAFF. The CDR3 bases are TGTGCCAGCAGTTACGACTTGGGACAGGGGGCAGGGAACACTGAAGCTTTCTTT.

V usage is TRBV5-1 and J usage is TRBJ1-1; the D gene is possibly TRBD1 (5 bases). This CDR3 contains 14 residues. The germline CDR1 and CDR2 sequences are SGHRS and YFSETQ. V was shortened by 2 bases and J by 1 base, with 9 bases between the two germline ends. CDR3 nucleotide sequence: TGCGCCAGCAGCTTACACGGGGGGAACACTGAAGCTTTCTTT. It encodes CASSLHGGNTEAFF.

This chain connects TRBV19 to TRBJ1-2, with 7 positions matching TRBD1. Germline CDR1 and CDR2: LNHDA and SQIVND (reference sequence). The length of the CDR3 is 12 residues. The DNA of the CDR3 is TGTGGCACGGCAGGGGGTAACTATGGCTACACCTTC. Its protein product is CGTAGGNYGYTF.

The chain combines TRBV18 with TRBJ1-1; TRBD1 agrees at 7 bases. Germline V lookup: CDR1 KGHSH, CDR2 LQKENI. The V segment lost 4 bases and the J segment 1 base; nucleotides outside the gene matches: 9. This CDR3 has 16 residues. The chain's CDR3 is CASSLGAGGRNTEAFF. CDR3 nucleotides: TGTGCCAGCTCACTGGGGGCAGGGGGACGGAACACTGAAGCTTTCTTT.

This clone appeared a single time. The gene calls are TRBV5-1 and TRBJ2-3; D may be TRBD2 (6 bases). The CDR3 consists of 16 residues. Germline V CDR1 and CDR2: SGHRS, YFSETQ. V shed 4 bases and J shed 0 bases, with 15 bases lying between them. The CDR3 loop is CASSRTAGTSTDTQYF. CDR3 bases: TGCGCCAGCAGCCGAACTGCGGGGACTAGCACAGATACGCAGTATTTT.

Here the CDR3 reads CASSFEPGQGSNQPQHF. The DNA of the CDR3 is TGTGCCAGCAGCTTTGAACCGGGACAGGGGAGCAATCAGCCCCAGCATTTT. The genes are TRBV7-6 and TRBJ1-5; 10 bases are a match to TRBD1. This CDR3 region has 17 residues. J lost 1 base, V lost 3 bases, and 6 bases had no gene match. The germline V gene has CDR1 SGHVS and CDR2 FNYEAQ.

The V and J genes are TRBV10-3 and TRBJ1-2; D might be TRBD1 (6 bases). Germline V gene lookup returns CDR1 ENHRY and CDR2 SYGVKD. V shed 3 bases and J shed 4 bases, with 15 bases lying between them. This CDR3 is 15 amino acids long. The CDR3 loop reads CAISDGGGAGYGYTF. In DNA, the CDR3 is TGTGCCATCAGTGATGGTGGGGGCGCCGGCTATGGCTACACCTTC.

The CDR3 bases are TGTGCCAGCAGTTTAAGGACTCTGCTGGAGCTGTTTTTT. Residues: CASSLRTLLELFF. The chain joins TRBV12-3 or TRBV12-4 to TRBJ2-2; D is possibly TRBD2 (5 bases). The V and J ends lost 2 bases and 10 bases respectively, with 11 bases between them. The CDR3 is 13 residues long.

In DNA form, the CDR3 reads TGTGCCAGCAAGGCGCTAGCGGGGGTTAACGTCCAAGAGACCCAGTACTTC. Translating gives CASKALAGVNVQETQYF. This sequence joins TRBV27 and TRBJ2-5; 10 nucleotides agree with TRBD2. Germline assignment: CDR1 MNHEY and CDR2 SMNVEV (reference sequence). J was trimmed by 1 base and V by 7 bases; bases with no gene match: 12. The CDR3 contains 17 residues.

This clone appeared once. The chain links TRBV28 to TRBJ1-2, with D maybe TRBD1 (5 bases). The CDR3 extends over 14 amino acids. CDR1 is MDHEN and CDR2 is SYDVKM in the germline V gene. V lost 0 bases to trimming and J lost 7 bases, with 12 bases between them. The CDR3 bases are TGTGCCAGCAGTTTATGGGACAACGGGGGTGGCTACACCTTC. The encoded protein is CASSLWDNGGGYTF.

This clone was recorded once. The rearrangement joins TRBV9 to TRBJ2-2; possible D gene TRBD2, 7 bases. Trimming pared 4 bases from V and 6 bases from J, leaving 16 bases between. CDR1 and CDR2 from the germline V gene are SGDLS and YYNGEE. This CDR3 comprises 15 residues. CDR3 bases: TGTGCCAGCAGCTCCAGAGGGGGGGTGGCCGGGGAGCTGTTTTTT. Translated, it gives CASSSRGGVAGELFF.

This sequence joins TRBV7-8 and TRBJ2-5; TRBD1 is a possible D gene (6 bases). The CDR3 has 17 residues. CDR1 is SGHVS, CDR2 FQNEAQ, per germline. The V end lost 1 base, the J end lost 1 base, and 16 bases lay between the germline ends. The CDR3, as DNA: TGTGCCAGCAGCTTAGGGACAGAGGGACACTTCCAAGAGACCCAGTACTTC. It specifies CASSLGTEGHFQETQYF.

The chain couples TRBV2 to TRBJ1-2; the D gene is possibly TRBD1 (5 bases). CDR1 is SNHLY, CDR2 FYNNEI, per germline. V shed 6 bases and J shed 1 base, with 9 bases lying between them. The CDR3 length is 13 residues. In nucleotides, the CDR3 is TGTGCCAGCAGAGCAGACAGTAACTATGGCTACACCTTC. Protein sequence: CASRADSNYGYTF.

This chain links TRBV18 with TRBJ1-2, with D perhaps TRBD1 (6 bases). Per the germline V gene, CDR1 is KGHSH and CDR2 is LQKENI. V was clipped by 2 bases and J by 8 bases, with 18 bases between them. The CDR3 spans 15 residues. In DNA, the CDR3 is TGTGCCAGCTCACCAGGGGGCCCCACAGGGTTGGGCTACACCTTC. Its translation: CASSPGGPTGLGYTF.

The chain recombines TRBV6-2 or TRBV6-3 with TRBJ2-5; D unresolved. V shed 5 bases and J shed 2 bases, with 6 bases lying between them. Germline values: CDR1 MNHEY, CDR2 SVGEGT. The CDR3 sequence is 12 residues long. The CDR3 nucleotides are TGTGCCAGCAGTAATAATCAAGAGACCCAGTACTTC. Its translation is CASSNNQETQYF.

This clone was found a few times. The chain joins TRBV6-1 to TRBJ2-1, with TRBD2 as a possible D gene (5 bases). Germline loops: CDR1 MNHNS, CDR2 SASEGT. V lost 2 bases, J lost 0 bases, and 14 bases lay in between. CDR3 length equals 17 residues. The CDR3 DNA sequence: TGTGCCAGCAGTGAACGGGCGCGGGTTAGCTCCTACAATGAGCAGTTCTTC. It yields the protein CASSERARVSSYNEQFF.

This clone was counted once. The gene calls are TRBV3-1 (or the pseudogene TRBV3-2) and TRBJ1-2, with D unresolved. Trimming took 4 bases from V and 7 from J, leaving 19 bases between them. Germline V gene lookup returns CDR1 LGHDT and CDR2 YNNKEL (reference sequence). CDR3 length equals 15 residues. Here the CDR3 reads CASSPYVGQEVGYTF. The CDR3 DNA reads TGTGCCAGCAGCCCATACGTCGGGCAGGAGGTTGGCTACACCTTC.

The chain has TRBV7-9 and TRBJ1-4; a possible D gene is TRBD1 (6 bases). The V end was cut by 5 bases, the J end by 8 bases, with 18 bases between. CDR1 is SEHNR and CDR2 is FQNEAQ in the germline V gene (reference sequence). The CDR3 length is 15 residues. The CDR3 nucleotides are TGTGCCAGCAGCGTCCTAACAGGGAAGGGAGAAAAACTGTTTTTT. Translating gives CASSVLTGKGEKLFF.

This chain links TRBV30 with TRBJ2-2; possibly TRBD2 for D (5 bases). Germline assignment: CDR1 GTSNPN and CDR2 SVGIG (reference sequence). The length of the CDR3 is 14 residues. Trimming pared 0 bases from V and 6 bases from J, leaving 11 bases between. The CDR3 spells CAWSVWRPAGELFF. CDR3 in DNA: TGTGCCTGGAGTGTATGGAGGCCCGCCGGGGAGCTGTTTTTT.

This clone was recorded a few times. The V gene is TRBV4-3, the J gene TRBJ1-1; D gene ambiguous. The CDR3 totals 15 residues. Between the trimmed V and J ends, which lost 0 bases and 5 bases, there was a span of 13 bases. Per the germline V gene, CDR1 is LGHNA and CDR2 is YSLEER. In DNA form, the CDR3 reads TGCGCCAGCAGCCAAGATATAATCCGGGAGACTGAAGCTTTCTTT. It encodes CASSQDIIRETEAFF.

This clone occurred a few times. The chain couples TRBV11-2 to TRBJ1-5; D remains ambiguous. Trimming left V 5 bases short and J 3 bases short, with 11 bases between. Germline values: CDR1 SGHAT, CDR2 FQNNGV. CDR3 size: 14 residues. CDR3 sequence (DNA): TGTGCCAGCAGCCGGGGAGGCCTCAATCAGCCCCAGCATTTT. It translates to CASSRGGLNQPQHF.

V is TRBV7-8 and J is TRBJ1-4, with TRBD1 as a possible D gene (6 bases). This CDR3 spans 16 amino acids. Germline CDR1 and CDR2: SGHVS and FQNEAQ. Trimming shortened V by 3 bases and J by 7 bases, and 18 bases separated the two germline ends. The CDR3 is CASSLGPGGTTEKLFF. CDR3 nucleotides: TGTGCCAGCAGCTTGGGGCCGGGGGGGACAACTGAAAAACTGTTTTTT.

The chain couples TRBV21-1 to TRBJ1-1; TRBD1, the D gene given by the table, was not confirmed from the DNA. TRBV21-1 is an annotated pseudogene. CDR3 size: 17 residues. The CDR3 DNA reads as TGTGCCAGCAGCAAAGACCTGTTGGGCAGGGAAGTGACTGAAGCTTTCTTT. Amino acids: CASSKDLLGREVTEAFF.